This entry features one T cell receptor beta chain sequence. This clonotype was found a few times. The antigen it binds to is not known. Base qualities are not provided; no much larger clone lies one nucleotide away. TCR cDNA was synthesized by 5'RACE template switching, through which a universal primer site and unique molecular identifiers were introduced. Priming for cDNA synthesis came from both the TCR alpha and TCR beta constant segments. Library amplification involved two PCR steps, and the second step added sample barcodes and sequencing adapters. Libraries were sequenced on Illumina HiSeq 2500 (2x100 bp) or NovaSeq (2x150 bp). The study's own analysis went as follows. MIGEC handled demultiplexing of reads and collapsing into UMI consensus sequences, while MiXCR performed V(D)J alignment. Clonotypes responding to the vaccine were identified with edgeR on replicate PBMC samples, with the criteria of FDR below 0.01 and a log2 fold change above 5 up to day 15. Bulk clonotypes were assigned CD4 or CD8 identity according to which sequenced CD4 or CD8 repertoire held them at higher abundance. In-frame beta chains were kept once TCRdb had trimmed the public reads at Q25 with fastp and called clones with MiXCR. Each entry merges the rows of one CDR3 protein and shows their most common DNA and genes. The V and J calls were not made by the authors but by TCRdb's processing. Counted in this sample were 500,000 to 700,000 distinct CDR3 sequences; roughly a fifth of them appeared once. The ten largest clones take up around an eighth of the sample.

From cysteine to phenylalanine, the CDR3 is 13 amino acids long. Just CDR3 DNA is preserved here, 39 bases in frame from base 1. Deletion took 4 bases off V and 6 bases off J, with a span of 12 bases between the germline ends. CDR1 SGHDN and CDR2 FVKESK are derived from the germline V gene. These data come from a study of T cells after yellow fever vaccination (dated by TCRdb to between 2017 and 2020). For the study in its entirety: Libraries from fractions with low cell numbers were prepared with the SMART-Seq v4 Ultra Low Input RNA kit. To follow T-cell clones before and after both primary and booster YFV17D yellow fever vaccination, bulk TCR alpha and beta repertoires underwent longitudinal sequencing. Two healthy male donors, one aged 18 to 30 and one aged 30 to 40 years, made up the cohort. Blood samples were taken at several timepoints before and after primary and secondary immunization, and bulk PBMC replicates and cell subsets were isolated. Overall results and qualifications from the work: Because abundant contaminating clonotypes from the bulk population could be contained in FACS-sorted repertoires, computational filtering was required. The secondary T-cell response was weaker than the primary response but faster, peaking on day 5 instead of day 15. A small fraction of clonotypes appeared in both the CD4 and CD8 compartments, likely as a result of convergent recombination. The study included only a couple of donors, which limits how far the findings can be generalized. After the booster, most of the clones that had expanded following primary vaccination were detected again (about 95% of CD4 and around 90% of CD8), which suggests that memory was broadly maintained.

The treatment or condition label for this specimen denotes: live attenuated yellow fever vaccine strain. Two biological replicates of bulk PBMCs were collected at each blood-draw timepoint. PBMCs were isolated from peripheral blood using a standard Ficoll-Paque protocol. TriZol was used to extract RNA from bulk PBMCs, from CD4 and CD8 fractions, and from dextramer-positive and dextramer-negative fractions. Sample: PBMCs, taken 15 days after the yellow fever booster vaccination. The sequence links TRBV14 to TRBJ1-1, with the D gene too uncertain to name. The source of this sequence is a man aged 25 to 45 who received the YFV17D yellow fever vaccine. CDR3 sequence: CASSPPDRSEAFF. In nucleotides, the sequence is TGTGCCAGCAGCCCACCTGACCGTTCTGAAGCTTTCTTT.